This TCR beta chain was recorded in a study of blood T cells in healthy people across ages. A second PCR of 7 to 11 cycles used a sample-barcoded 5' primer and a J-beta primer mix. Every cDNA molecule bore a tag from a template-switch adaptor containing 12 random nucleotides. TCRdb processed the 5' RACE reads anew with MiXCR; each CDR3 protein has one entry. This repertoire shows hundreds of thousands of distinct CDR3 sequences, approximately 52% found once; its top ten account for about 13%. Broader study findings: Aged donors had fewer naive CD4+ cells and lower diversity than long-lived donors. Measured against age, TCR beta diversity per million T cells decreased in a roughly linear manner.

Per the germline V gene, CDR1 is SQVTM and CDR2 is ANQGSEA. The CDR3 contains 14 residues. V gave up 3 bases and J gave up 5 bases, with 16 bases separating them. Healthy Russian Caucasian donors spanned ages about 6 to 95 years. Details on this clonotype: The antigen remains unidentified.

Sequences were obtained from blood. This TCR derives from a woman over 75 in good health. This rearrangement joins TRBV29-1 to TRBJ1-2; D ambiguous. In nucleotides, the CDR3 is TGCAGCGTTGAGCCTTTAGGGAGGGCTTATGGCTACACCTTC. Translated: CSVEPLGRAYGYTF.